This T cell receptor (beta chain) was sequenced for a study of blood T cell repertoires in COVID-19. Looked up from germline, CDR1 is SGHTA and CDR2 is FQGNSA. The CDR3 has 14 amino acids. The trim removed 5 bases at V and 2 bases at J, leaving 4 bases unmatched. Produced via immunoSEQ multiplex PCR; TCRdb's table is partial and in-frame only. This sample carries about 220,000 clones, around 81% of them seen once, and the ten largest clones take more than 10%. The sample was peripheral blood. This TCR came from a human donor in a cohort sampled during active COVID-19. The chain links TRBV7-2 to TRBJ2-3, with 7 bases fitting TRBD1. CDR3 in DNA: TGTGCCAGCAGCCTGACAGGGTTCACAGATACGCAGTATTTT. It specifies CASSLTGFTDTQYF.